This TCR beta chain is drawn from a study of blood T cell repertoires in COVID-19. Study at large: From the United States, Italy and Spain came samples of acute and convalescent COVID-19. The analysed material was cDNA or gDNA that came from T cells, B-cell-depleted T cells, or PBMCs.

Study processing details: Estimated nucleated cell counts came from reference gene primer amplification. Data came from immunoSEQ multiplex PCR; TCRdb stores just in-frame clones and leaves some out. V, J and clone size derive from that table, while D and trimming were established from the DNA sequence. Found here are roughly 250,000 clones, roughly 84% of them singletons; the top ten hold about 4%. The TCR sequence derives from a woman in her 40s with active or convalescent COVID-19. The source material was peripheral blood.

CDR3 in amino acids: CASSFGRQRRGYGYTF. The CDR3 DNA reads TGTGCCAGCAGCTTTGGGAGACAAAGAAGAGGCTATGGCTACACCTTC. This chain links TRBV7-9 with TRBJ1-2; D unclear. The germline gives CDR1 SEHNR, CDR2 FQNEAQ (reference sequence). V gave up 3 bases and J gave up 4 bases, with 18 bases separating them. The CDR3 is 16 amino acids.